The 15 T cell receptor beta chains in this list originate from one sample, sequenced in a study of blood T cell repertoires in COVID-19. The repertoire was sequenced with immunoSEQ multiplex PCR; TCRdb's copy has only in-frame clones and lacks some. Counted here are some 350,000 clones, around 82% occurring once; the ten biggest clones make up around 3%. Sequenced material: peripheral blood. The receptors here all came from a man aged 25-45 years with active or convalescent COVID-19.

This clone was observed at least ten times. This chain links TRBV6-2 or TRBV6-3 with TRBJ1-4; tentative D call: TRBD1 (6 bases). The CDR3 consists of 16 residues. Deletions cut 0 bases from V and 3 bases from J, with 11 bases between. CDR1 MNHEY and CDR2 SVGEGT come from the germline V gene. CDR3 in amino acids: CASSYSRGGANEKLFF. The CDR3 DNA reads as TGTGCCAGCAGTTACTCGAGAGGGGGGGCTAATGAAAAACTGTTTTTT.

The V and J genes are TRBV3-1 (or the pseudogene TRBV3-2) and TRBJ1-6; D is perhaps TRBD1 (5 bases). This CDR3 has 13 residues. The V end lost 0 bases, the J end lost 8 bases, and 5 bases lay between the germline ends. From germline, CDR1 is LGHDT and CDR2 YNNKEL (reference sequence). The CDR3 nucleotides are TGTGCCAGCAGCCAAGACAGGGATTCACCCCTCCACTTT. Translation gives CASSQDRDSPLHF.

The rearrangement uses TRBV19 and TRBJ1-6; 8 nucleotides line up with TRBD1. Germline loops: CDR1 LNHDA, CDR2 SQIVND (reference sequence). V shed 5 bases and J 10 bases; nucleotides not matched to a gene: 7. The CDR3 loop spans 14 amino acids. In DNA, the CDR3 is TGTGCCAGTAGTCCGACAGGGGCCCTATCACCCCTCCACTTT. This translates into CASSPTGALSPLHF.

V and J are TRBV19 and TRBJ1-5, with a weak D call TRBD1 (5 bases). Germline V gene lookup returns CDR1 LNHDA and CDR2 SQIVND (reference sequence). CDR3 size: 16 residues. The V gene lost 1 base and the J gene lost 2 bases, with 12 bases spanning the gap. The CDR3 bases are TGTGCCAGTAGTATAGCTGCGGGGCAGGGCAATCAGCCCCAGCATTTT. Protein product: CASSIAAGQGNQPQHF.

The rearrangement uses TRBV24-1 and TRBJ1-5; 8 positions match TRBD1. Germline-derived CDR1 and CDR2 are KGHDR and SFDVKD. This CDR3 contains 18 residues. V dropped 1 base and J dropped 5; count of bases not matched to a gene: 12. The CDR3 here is CATSDFPYGQGRDQPQHF. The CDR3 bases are TGTGCCACCAGTGATTTTCCCTACGGACAGGGAAGGGATCAGCCCCAGCATTTT.

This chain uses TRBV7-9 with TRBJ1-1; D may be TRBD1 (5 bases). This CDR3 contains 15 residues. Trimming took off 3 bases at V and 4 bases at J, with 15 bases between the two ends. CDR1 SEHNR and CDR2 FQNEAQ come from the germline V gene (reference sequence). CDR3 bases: TGTGCCAGCAGCTTCTTATCATCGGGGGGCACTGAAGCTTTCTTT. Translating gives CASSFLSSGGTEAFF.

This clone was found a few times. The CDR3 sequence is CASSRQARDTEAFF. CDR3 DNA sequence: TGTGCCAGCAGCCGACAGGCCAGGGACACTGAAGCTTTCTTT. The chain uses TRBV3-1 (or the pseudogene TRBV3-2) and TRBJ1-1, with TRBD1 as a possible D gene (6 bases). CDR1 and CDR2 (germline): LGHDT, YNNKEL (reference sequence). The ends were cut back, 4 bases at V and 3 bases at J, with 12 bases in the middle. The CDR3 covers 14 residues.

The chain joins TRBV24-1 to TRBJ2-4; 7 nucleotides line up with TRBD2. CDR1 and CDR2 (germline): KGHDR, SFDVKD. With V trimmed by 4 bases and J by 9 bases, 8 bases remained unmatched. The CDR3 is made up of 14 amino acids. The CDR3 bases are TGTGCCACCAGTGAACGGGCCTCGGGGGGCATTCAGTACTTC. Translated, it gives CATSERASGGIQYF.

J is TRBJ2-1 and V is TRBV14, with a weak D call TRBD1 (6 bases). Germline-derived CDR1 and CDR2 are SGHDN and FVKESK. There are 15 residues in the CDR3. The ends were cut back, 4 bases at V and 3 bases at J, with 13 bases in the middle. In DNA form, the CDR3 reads TGTGCCAGCAGCCTCGAACTCAGGGGCTACAATGAGCAGTTCTTC. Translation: CASSLELRGYNEQFF.

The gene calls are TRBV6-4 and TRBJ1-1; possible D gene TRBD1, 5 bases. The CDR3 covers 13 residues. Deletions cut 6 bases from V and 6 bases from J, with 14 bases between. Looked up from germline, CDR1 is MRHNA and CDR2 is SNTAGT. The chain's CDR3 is CASRADNWAEAFF. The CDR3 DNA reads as TGTGCCAGCAGGGCGGACAACTGGGCTGAAGCTTTCTTT.

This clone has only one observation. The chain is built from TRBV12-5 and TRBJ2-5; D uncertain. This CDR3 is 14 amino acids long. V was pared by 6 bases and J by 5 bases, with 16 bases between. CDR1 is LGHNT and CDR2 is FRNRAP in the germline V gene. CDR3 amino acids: CASGPGSSAETQYF. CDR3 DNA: TGTGCTAGTGGCCCGGGTTCCTCGGCGGAGACCCAGTACTTC.

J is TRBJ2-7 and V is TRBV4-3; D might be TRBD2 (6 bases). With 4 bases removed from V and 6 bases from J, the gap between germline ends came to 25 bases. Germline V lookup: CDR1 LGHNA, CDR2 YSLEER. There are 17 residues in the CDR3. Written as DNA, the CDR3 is TGCGCCAGCAGCCCCACCGGGACTTCCTTACCTGACCCCGAGCAGTACTTC. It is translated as CASSPTGTSLPDPEQYF.

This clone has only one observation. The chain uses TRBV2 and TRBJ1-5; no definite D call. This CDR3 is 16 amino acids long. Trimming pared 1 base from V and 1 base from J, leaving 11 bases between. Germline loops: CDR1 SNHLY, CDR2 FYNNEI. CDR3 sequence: CASSEVLPRSNQPQHF. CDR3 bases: TGTGCCAGCAGTGAAGTCCTCCCGCGGAGCAATCAGCCCCAGCATTTT. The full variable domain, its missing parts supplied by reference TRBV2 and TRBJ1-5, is EPEVTQTPSHQVTQMGQEVILRCVPISNHLYFYWYRQILGQKVEFLVSFYNNEISEKSEIFDDQFSVERPDGSNFTLKIRSTKLEDSAMYFCASSEVLPRSNQPQHFGDGTRLSIL.

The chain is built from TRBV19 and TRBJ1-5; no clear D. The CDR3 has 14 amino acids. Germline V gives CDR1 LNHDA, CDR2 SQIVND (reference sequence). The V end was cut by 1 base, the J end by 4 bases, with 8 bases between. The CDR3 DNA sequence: TGTGCCAGTAGTATAGTAACAAAGAATCAGCCCCAGCATTTT. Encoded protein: CASSIVTKNQPQHF.

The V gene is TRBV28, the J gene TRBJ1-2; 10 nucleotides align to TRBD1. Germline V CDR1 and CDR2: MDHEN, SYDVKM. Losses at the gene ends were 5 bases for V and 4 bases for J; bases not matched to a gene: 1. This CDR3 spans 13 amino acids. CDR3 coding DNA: TGTGCCAGCAGTCGGACAGGGGGCTATGGCTACACCTTC. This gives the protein CASSRTGGYGYTF.